This T cell receptor beta chain was obtained from a study of control samples from healthy donors and cancer patients. Libraries were prepared by immunoSEQ multiplex PCR; TCRdb keeps only in-frame clonotypes and omits some of them. The table shows some 80,000 clones, with 85% to 90% occurring only once. Trimming left V 5 bases short and J 0 bases short, with 17 bases between. Germline V gene sequence: CDR1 SEHNR, CDR2 FQNEAQ (reference sequence). This CDR3 has 16 residues. Material: blood. The chain carries TRBV7-9 and TRBJ2-7, with D possibly called TRBD1 or TRBD2 (6 bases each). This sequence originates from a man between 50 and 59 years old in good health. The CDR3 nucleotides are TGTGCCAGCAGCCAGAAAGGGGGGCTCACCTCCTACGAGCAGTACTTC. This translates into CASSQKGGLTSYEQYF.